Below are 26 T cell receptor beta chains sequenced from a single sample in a study of blood T cell repertoires in COVID-19. Only in-frame clones appear in the TCRdb table, and some are missing; sequencing was by immunoSEQ multiplex PCR. Counted here are some 190,000 clones, around 80% occurring once; the ten biggest clones make up about 20%. Specimen: peripheral blood. These receptors all come from a human donor in a cohort sampled during active COVID-19.

The rearrangement links TRBV30 to TRBJ1-2, with D possibly matching TRBD1 (6 bases). This CDR3 region has 12 residues. Germline values: CDR1 GTSNPN, CDR2 SVGIG (reference sequence). Between the trimmed V and J ends, which lost 5 bases and 10 bases, there was a span of 17 bases. CDR3 in amino acids: CAWAGGKGYYTF. The CDR3 DNA reads TGTGCCTGGGCGGGGGGCAAGGGCTACTACACCTTC. The variable domain in full, completed from reference TRBV30 and TRBJ1-2, reads SQTIHQWPATLVQPVGSPLSLECTVEGTSNPNLYWYRQAAGRGLQLLFYSVGIGQISSEVPQNLSASRPQDRQFILSSKKLLLSDSGFYLCAWAGGKGYYTFGSGTRLTVV.

The genes are TRBV27 and TRBJ1-4; maybe TRBD1 (6 bases). This CDR3 spans 12 amino acids. V was trimmed by 5 bases and J by 8 bases, leaving 9 bases between them. Germline V gene lookup returns CDR1 MNHEY and CDR2 SMNVEV (reference sequence). CDR3 coding DNA: TGTGCCAGCAGTAAAACAGGGGAAAAACTGTTTTTT. Its protein is CASSKTGEKLFF.

The V call is TRBV29-1, the J call TRBJ2-1; D might be TRBD2 (7 bases). The ends were cut back, 3 bases at V and 5 bases at J, with 17 bases in the middle. The germline V gene encodes CDR1 SQVTM and CDR2 ANQGSEA. The CDR3 is 15 residues long. The CDR3 nucleotides are TGCAGCGTTGACGGTAGTGGGCGGGGGCACAATGAGCAGTTCTTC. It specifies CSVDGSGRGHNEQFF.

The CDR3 DNA sequence: TGTGCCAGCAGCTGGACAGGGGCCAGCACAGATACGCAGTATTTT. This encodes CASSWTGASTDTQYF. V gene TRBV7-9 combines with J gene TRBJ2-3, with 9 bases that match TRBD1. The germline gives CDR1 SEHNR, CDR2 FQNEAQ (reference sequence). After removal of 4 bases from V and 0 bases from J, the junction contained 2 bases not matched to a gene. The CDR3 consists of 15 residues.

The V call is TRBV10-3, the J call TRBJ2-7, with 13 bases fitting TRBD2. Germline V lookup: CDR1 ENHRY, CDR2 SYGVKD. The CDR3 runs to 16 residues. V dropped 6 bases and J dropped 5; count of bases not matched to a gene: 10. The CDR3 nucleotides are TGTGCCATCAGCTCCGGGACTAGCGGGAATAGGGACGAGCAGTACTTC. It is translated as CAISSGTSGNRDEQYF.

V gene TRBV3-1 (or the pseudogene TRBV3-2) combines with J gene TRBJ2-3; 7 nucleotides align to TRBD1. The CDR3 extends over 17 amino acids. CDR1 LGHDT and CDR2 YNNKEL come from the germline V gene (reference sequence). The V segment lost 4 bases and the J segment 4 bases; nucleotides outside the gene matches: 14. The CDR3 nucleotides read TGTGCCAGCAGCCTAAGGGGGCGGACCCGAGGATCAGATACGCAGTATTTT. It translates to CASSLRGRTRGSDTQYF.

The rearrangement links TRBV9 to TRBJ2-2; 7 nucleotides line up with TRBD2. V lost 6 bases and J lost 5; bases outside the gene matches: 13. CDR3 size: 16 residues. CDR1 is SGDLS, CDR2 YYNGEE, per germline. The CDR3 protein is CASNKRGGVATGELFF. The CDR3 DNA is TGTGCCAGCAACAAAAGGGGAGGGGTTGCAACCGGGGAGCTGTTTTTT.

CDR3 protein: CASSGGSTETQYF. DNA for the CDR3: TGTGCCAGCAGCGGGGGTTCGACAGAGACCCAGTACTTC. The genes are TRBV2 and TRBJ2-5; D perhaps matches TRBD2 (6 bases). The CDR3 length is 13 residues. The germline V gene has CDR1 SNHLY and CDR2 FYNNEI. Trimming removed 6 bases at V and 4 bases at J, with 12 bases between.

J is TRBJ2-7 and V is TRBV6-1; the D gene is possibly TRBD1 (6 bases). The CDR3 extends over 14 amino acids. Trimming took off 2 bases at V and 0 bases at J, with 8 bases between the two ends. The germline CDR1 and CDR2 sequences are MNHNS and SASEGT. The CDR3, as DNA: TGTGCCAGCAGTGAATGGACAGTCTCCTACGAGCAGTACTTC. Translated: CASSEWTVSYEQYF.

V gene TRBV5-1 combines with J gene TRBJ2-3, with 9 bases identical to TRBD2. V gave up 0 bases and J gave up 8 bases; unmatched junction bases: 7. This CDR3 has 15 residues. Germline V gene sequence: CDR1 SGHRS, CDR2 YFSETQ. CDR3 in amino acids: CASSLAGGRAGTQYF. CDR3 nucleotide sequence: TGCGCCAGCAGCTTGGCCGGCGGGAGGGCCGGTACGCAGTATTTT.

The chain couples TRBV6-5 to TRBJ2-1, with 7 bases matching TRBD2. Trimming removed 4 bases from V and 2 bases from J; junction bases left unmatched: 8. CDR3 length: 16 amino acids. Germline CDR1 and CDR2: MNHEY and SVGAGI. CDR3 sequence (DNA): TGTGCCAGCAGTTTCCGGAGTGGGAGGGCCTACAATGAGCAGTTCTTC. This sequence encodes CASSFRSGRAYNEQFF.

This chain uses TRBV7-3 with TRBJ1-1; tentatively, D is TRBD1 (6 bases). The germline V and J ends were trimmed by 0 bases and 2 bases, with 10 bases remaining between them. CDR3 length: 15 amino acids. In germline, CDR1 is SGHTA, CDR2 FQGTGA. The CDR3: CASSLTAGVNTEAFF. Written as DNA, the CDR3 is TGTGCCAGCAGCTTAACAGCAGGGGTCAACACTGAAGCTTTCTTT.

The chain links TRBV15 to TRBJ1-2; D is unresolved. V lost 1 base and J lost 8, with 11 bases in between. Germline V gene lookup returns CDR1 LNHNV and CDR2 YYDKDF (reference sequence). This CDR3 has 13 residues. The CDR3 nucleotides are TGTGCCACCAGCAGAGGGGGAGTGTACGGCTACACCTTC. Translated, it gives CATSRGGVYGYTF.

This clone appeared a few times. The chain employs TRBV12-3 or TRBV12-4 and TRBJ2-4, with D possibly being TRBD2 (5 bases). V lost 5 bases to trimming and J lost 8 bases, with 10 bases between them. The CDR3 extends over 12 amino acids. Written as DNA, the CDR3 is TGTGCCAGCAGTGGTCTGCGGGACATTCAGTACTTC. Residues: CASSGLRDIQYF.

The V call is TRBV3-1 (or the pseudogene TRBV3-2), the J call TRBJ1-3, with 7 bases aligning to TRBD1. V trimming: 2 bases; J trimming: 4 bases; junction bases outside the gene matches: 5. This CDR3 is 15 amino acids long. The germline V gene has CDR1 LGHDT and CDR2 YNNKEL (reference sequence). CDR3 residues: CASSQRGLAGNTIYF. The CDR3 region has the DNA TGTGCCAGCAGCCAAAGGGGGCTTGCAGGAAACACCATATATTTT.

A note on this clone: Sequence at one end of the junction differs from germline and may be a read error. CDR3 sequence: CASSLILSGRPNF. CDR3 in DNA: TGTGCCAGCAGTTTGATTCTAAGCGGGAGGCCAAACTTC. The chain joins TRBV12-3 or TRBV12-4 to TRBJ2-7; 9 nucleotides line up with TRBD2. The CDR3 has 13 amino acids.

The V call is TRBV7-9, the J call TRBJ2-1, with a possible D match to TRBD1 (6 bases). Trimming stripped 7 bases from V and 12 bases from J, with 16 bases between. Germline loops: CDR1 SEHNR, CDR2 FQNEAQ (reference sequence). This CDR3 comprises 12 residues. CDR3 sequence reads: CASTQARGGQFF. In nucleotides, the CDR3 is TGTGCCAGCACCCAAGCGAGAGGGGGGCAGTTCTTC.

V usage is TRBV5-1 and J usage is TRBJ1-1; perhaps TRBD1 as D (6 bases). Germline CDR1 and CDR2: SGHRS and YFSETQ. The germline V and J ends were trimmed by 1 base and 5 bases, with 12 bases remaining between them. This CDR3 is 14 amino acids long. CDR3 bases: TGCGCCAGCAGCTTGACAGGGCGGGGGACTGAAGCTTTCTTT. Its translation is CASSLTGRGTEAFF. Combining the CDR3 with reference TRBV5-1 and TRBJ1-1 gives the whole variable domain KAGVTQTPRYLIKTRGQQVTLSCSPISGHRSVSWYQQTPGQGLQFLFEYFSETQRNKGNFPGRFSGRQFSNSRSEMNVSTLELGDSALYLCASSLTGRGTEAFFGQGTRLTVV.

This clone was seen once. The V gene is TRBV29-1, the J gene TRBJ1-2; a weak D match, TRBD1 (5 bases). CDR3 size: 13 residues. V gave up 6 bases and J gave up 8 bases, with 19 bases separating them. Germline CDR1 SQVTM, CDR2 ANQGSEA. The CDR3 sequence is CSVTDLRGEGYTF. CDR3 DNA: TGCAGCGTGACCGACCTGCGGGGCGAGGGCTACACCTTC.

The chain links TRBV2 to TRBJ1-3, with 7 bases matching TRBD1. The CDR3 is 16 residues long. The V and J ends lost 6 bases and 4 bases, in that order; junction bases with no gene match: 12. Germline values: CDR1 SNHLY, CDR2 FYNNEI. The CDR3 region is CASSQETTGSGNTIYF. CDR3 nucleotide sequence: TGTGCCAGCAGCCAAGAAACGACAGGGAGCGGAAACACCATATATTTT.

J is TRBJ1-2 and V is TRBV11-2; possibly TRBD1 for D (5 bases). The CDR3 has 14 amino acids. From germline, CDR1 is SGHAT and CDR2 FQNNGV. V was clipped by 4 bases and J by 2 bases, with 11 bases between them. Here the CDR3 reads CASSSDTLNYGYTF. The DNA for the CDR3 is TGTGCCAGCAGCTCGGACACCCTCAACTATGGCTACACCTTC.

This rearrangement joins TRBV6-5 to TRBJ1-2, with a possible D match to TRBD1 (5 bases). This CDR3 is 14 amino acids long. With 6 bases removed from V and 2 bases from J, the gap between germline ends came to 13 bases. CDR1 is MNHEY, CDR2 SVGAGI, per germline. The CDR3 here is CASRRAGGNYGYTF. The CDR3 DNA follows: TGTGCCAGCAGGCGGGCCGGGGGGAACTATGGCTACACCTTC.

The CDR3 nucleotides read TGTGCCAGCGGACAGGGCTACGAGCAGTACTTC. Its translation: CASGQGYEQYF. The chain couples TRBV19 to TRBJ2-7; 8 bases match TRBD1. J lost 3 bases, V lost 9 bases, and 1 base had no gene match. The length of the CDR3 is 11 residues. CDR1 and CDR2 (germline): LNHDA, SQIVND (reference sequence).

The chain is built from TRBV27 and TRBJ1-1; 7 bases fit TRBD1. The CDR3 sequence is 13 residues long. V lost 4 bases and J lost 3; bases outside the gene matches: 2. The germline CDR1 and CDR2 sequences are MNHEY and SMNVEV (reference sequence). The CDR3 region has the DNA TGTGCCAGCAGTTCAGACAGGGACACTGAAGCTTTCTTT. This translates into CASSSDRDTEAFF.

The count of this clone is one. The genes are TRBV6-5 and TRBJ2-3, with a possible D match to TRBD1 (6 bases). The CDR3 length is 14 residues. Germline values: CDR1 MNHEY, CDR2 SVGAGI. The V end lost 2 bases, the J end lost 4 bases, and 10 bases lay between the germline ends. The CDR3 coding sequence is TGTGCCAGCAGTTACAGCCACAGGGCAGATACGCAGTATTTT. Translation gives CASSYSHRADTQYF.

The CDR3 region has the DNA TGTGCCATGTCACAGGAACGACAAGAGACCCAGTACTTC. This codes for CAMSQERQETQYF. This chain joins TRBV10-3 and TRBJ2-5, with a weak D call TRBD1 (5 bases). Trimming removed 9 bases at V and 2 bases at J, with 13 bases between. The CDR3 runs 13 residues. Germline V CDR1 and CDR2: ENHRY, SYGVKD.